The clone carrying this T cell receptor (beta chain) was seen ten or more times. No antigen is known for it. TCRdb reanalysed the RT-PCR reads using MiXCR and keeps one entry per CDR3 protein. The repertoire holds 200,000 to 300,000 distinct CDR3 sequences, with more than 10% as singletons. The data were obtained in a study of response to subunit inactivated influenza vaccine. Study-wide results and limits: Authors suggested seasonal influenza vaccinations each recruit few new T cells.

The material sequenced was non-naive T cells sorted from PBMCs, taken 14 to 15 days before vaccination. The TCR was taken from a man in his forties or fifties who received an inactivated influenza vaccine.

The CDR3 is CASSESRGSAYEQYF. CDR3 sequence (DNA): TGCGCCAGCAGTGAGTCCAGGGGGTCAGCCTACGAGCAGTACTTC. The chain couples TRBV10-2 to TRBJ2-7; 7 nucleotides align to TRBD1. V shed 0 bases, J shed 2 bases, and the junction held 4 bases outside the gene matches. The CDR3 runs 15 residues. Germline loops: CDR1 WSHSY, CDR2 SAAADI.